A selection of T cell receptor beta chains follows, all from one sample in a study of metastatic and nonmetastatic thyroid tumors. TCRdb ran MiXCR on the PCR reads. The table records 45,000 to 60,000 clones, more than 15% of them present only once. Sequencing was carried out using blood. These receptors were obtained from a female donor with papillary thyroid cancer or a benign thyroid nodule (not recorded which). Some clones in this sample may be carry-over from other donors' samples. Both conserved end residues are part of each CDR3. D genes are given only for firm matches. The size of a clone is reported for some rows only, either as once, few or many, or as a class for expanded clones.

v_gene	d_gene	abundance	j_gene	CDR3nt	CDR3aa
TRBV18	NA	NA	TRBJ2-7	TGTGCCAGCTCACCATTTCGCGGCGAAAAAGGGACCTACGAGCAGTACTTC	CASSPFRGEKGTYEQYF
TRBV29-1	NA	many	TRBJ1-2	TGCAGCGCCTCCAATAACCCTGGCTACACCTTC	CSASNNPGYTF
TRBV28	NA	many	TRBJ1-1	TGTGCCAGCAGTTTGTTGGGAATTGAAGCTTTCTTT	CASSLLGIEAFF
TRBV5-1	NA	many	TRBJ2-7	TGCGCCAGCAGCTTGCAGGTGTCCAGTTACGAGCAGTACTTC	CASSLQVSSYEQYF
TRBV6-1	NA	few	TRBJ2-2	TGCGCCAGCATTGAACAGGCCGGGGATCTGTTTTTT	CASIEQAGDLFF
TRBV4-1	TRBD1	many	TRBJ1-2	TGCGCCAGCAGCCAATCCCCTCGCCGACAGGGGGTAGTGTATGGCTACACCTTC	CASSQSPRRQGVVYGYTF
TRBV19	NA	many	TRBJ2-1	TGTGCCAGTAGTGTGTCTACGGTTCTCGCCCACAATGAGCAGTTCTTC	CASSVSTVLAHNEQFF
TRBV10-1	NA	few	TRBJ2-7	TGCGCCAGCAGTGAAGGCTCTCCCTCCTACGAGCAGTACTTC	CASSEGSPSYEQYF
TRBV28	NA	NA	TRBJ1-3	TGTTCCAGCAGTTCCGTTCGACAAAGGATGGGTGTATCTGGAAACACCATATATTTT	CSSSSVRQRMGVSGNTIYF
TRBV12-3/TRBV12-4	NA	many	TRBJ1-5	TGTGCCAGCACCACCCAGGGTCAGCCCCAGCATTTT	CASTTQGQPQHF
TRBV6-1	NA	few	TRBJ1-1	TGTGCCAGCAGTGAAGTCGTAGCTATGAACACTGAAGCTTTCTTT	CASSEVVAMNTEAFF
TRBV5-8	NA	NA	TRBJ2-1	TGTGCCAGCAGCTTCCAGTTCTTC	CASSFQFF
TRBV29-1	NA	many	TRBJ1-2	TGCAGCGTTCTTACGGGACAAATGAACTATGGCTACACCTTC	CSVLTGQMNYGYTF
TRBV12-3/TRBV12-4	NA	NA	TRBJ1-1	TGTGCCAGCACTCGAAGAGCGCGATGGATGAACACTGAAGCTTTCTTT	CASTRRARWMNTEAFF
TRBV19	NA	NA	TRBJ2-1	TGTGCCAGTAGTGACACACTCCCCAGGGTCTCCTACAATGAGCAGTTCTTC	CASSDTLPRVSYNEQFF
TRBV12-5	NA	many	TRBJ2-5	TGTGCTAGTGGTGCACAGAGAAAGGGTGAGACCCAGTACTTC	CASGAQRKGETQYF
TRBV13	TRBD2	NA	TRBJ2-7	TGTGCCAGCAGCCGAAACTACAGGTTGACTAGCAACTCCTACGAGCAGTACTTC	CASSRNYRLTSNSYEQYF
TRBV15	NA	NA	TRBJ1-4	TGTGCCACCAGCAGAGATGGACAGTTTAATGAAAAACTGTTTTTT	CATSRDGQFNEKLFF
TRBV11-2	NA	many	TRBJ1-6	TGTGCCAGCAGCTTAGGGGGAGCGAGCTCCTATAATTCACCCCTCCACTTT	CASSLGGASSYNSPLHF
TRBV6-1	NA	many	TRBJ1-5	TGTGCCAGCAGCATCAGGACAGTTTATAGCAATCAGCCCCAGCATTTT	CASSIRTVYSNQPQHF
TRBV5-6	NA	NA	TRBJ2-3	TGTGCCAGCAGCTTGCAGGTTACAGATACGCAGTATTTT	CASSLQVTDTQYF
TRBV5-8	TRBD2	many	TRBJ2-1	TGTGCCAGCAGCGAGTGGGGGGGAGGCTTCGATGAGCAGTTCTTC	CASSEWGGGFDEQFF
TRBV11-3	NA	many	TRBJ2-1	TGTGCCAGCAGCTTCCGGGACGGCCTTTACAATGAGCAGTTCTTC	CASSFRDGLYNEQFF
TRBV5-1	NA	few	TRBJ2-5	TGCGCCAGCAGCTTGGAGCGGCAAGAGACCCAGTACTTC	CASSLERQETQYF
TRBV20-1	NA	many	TRBJ1-5	TGCAGTGCTAGACTCGAACAGATTAGCAATCAGCCCCAGCATTTT	CSARLEQISNQPQHF
TRBV20-1	NA	NA	TRBJ2-2	TGCAATGACCCGCGAGGGCCCGGGGAGCTGTTTTTT	CNDPRGPGELFF
TRBV15	NA	many	TRBJ1-6	TGTGCCACCAGCTTTTGGAGGGGGACTAATAATTCACCCCTCCACTTT	CATSFWRGTNNSPLHF
TRBV19	TRBD1	many	TRBJ2-1	TGTGCCAGTAGTCCCGGGACAGGGGGCCGGACCTACAATGAGCAGTTCTTC	CASSPGTGGRTYNEQFF
TRBV20-1	NA	many	TRBJ1-6	TGCAGTGCTAGCACCAGGGGATCGGGCTCCTATAATTCACCCCTCCACTTT	CSASTRGSGSYNSPLHF